This T cell receptor (beta chain) is drawn from a study of blood T cell repertoires in COVID-19. The protocol was immunoSEQ multiplex PCR, while the TCRdb copy is restricted to in-frame clones and leaves out a portion. The sample comprises about 35,000 clones, approximately 89% of which are singletons, and 35% to 55% rests with the top ten. The sample consisted of peripheral blood. The TCR comes from a human donor in a cohort sampled during active COVID-19.

The CDR3 nucleotides read TGCGCCAGCAGCCAGGGGAACGGGAACCAAGAGACCCAGTACTTC. This codes for CASSQGNGNQETQYF. The chain has TRBV4-1 and TRBJ2-5, with D perhaps matching TRBD2 (5 bases). The CDR3 sequence is 15 residues long. Germline CDR1 and CDR2: MGHRA and YSYEKL. Trimming stripped 3 bases from V and 0 bases from J, with 11 bases between.